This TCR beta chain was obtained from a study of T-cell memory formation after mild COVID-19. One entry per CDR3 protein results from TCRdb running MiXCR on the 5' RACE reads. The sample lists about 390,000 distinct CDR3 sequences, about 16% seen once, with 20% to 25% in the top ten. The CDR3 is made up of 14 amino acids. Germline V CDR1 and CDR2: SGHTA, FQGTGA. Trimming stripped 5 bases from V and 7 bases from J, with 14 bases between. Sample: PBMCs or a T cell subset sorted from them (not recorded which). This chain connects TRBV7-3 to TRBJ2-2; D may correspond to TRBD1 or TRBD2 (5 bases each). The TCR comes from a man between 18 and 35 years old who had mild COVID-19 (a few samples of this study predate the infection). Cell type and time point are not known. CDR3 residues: CASSNSGTIGELFF. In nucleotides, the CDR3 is TGTGCCAGCAGCAACTCCGGGACGATCGGGGAGCTGTTTTTT.